This T cell receptor beta chain was identified in a study of PD-1 blockade in classical Hodgkin lymphoma. The method was immunoSEQ multiplex PCR; TCRdb's version includes in-frame clones alone and lacks a portion of them. The table has tens of thousands of clones, about three quarters seen once. Every patient relapsed after autologous stem cell transplantation, and brentuximab vedotin exposure varied. When best responses were assessed, they were complete response, partial response or progressive disease. Regarding the study as a whole: By cycle point C4D1, TCR diversity had risen significantly in CD4+ cells (but not CD8+ cells). Newly diagnosed patients had diversity similar to the baseline diversity of complete responders. Compared with healthy donors, newly diagnosed patients reportedly showed lower baseline TCR diversity.

This clone was counted once. Its antigen is currently unknown. Trimming at V came to 7 bases and at J to 6 bases, leaving 8 bases not matched to a gene. The CDR3 length is 13 residues. Germline values: CDR1 SNHLY, CDR2 FYNNEI. The input for sequencing was peripheral blood mononuclear cells (PBMCs), taken at baseline. The chain employs TRBV2 and TRBJ2-7; TRBD2 matches at 8 bases. This clonotype was obtained from a human donor with classical Hodgkin lymphoma. CDR3 in DNA: TGTGCCAGCACCACCGGGACTAGTAGCGAGCAGTACTTC. It specifies CASTTGTSSEQYF.